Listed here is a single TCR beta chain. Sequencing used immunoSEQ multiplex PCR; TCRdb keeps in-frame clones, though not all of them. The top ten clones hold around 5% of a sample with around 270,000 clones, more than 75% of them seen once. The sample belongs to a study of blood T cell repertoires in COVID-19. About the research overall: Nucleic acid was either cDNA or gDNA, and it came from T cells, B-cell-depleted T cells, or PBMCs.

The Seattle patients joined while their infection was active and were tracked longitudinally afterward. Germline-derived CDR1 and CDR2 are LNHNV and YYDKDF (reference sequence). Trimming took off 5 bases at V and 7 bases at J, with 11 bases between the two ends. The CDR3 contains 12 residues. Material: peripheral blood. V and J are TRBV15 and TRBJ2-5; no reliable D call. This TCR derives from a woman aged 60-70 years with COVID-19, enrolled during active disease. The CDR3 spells CATSRTTGTQYF. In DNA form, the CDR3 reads TGTGCCACCAGCCGAACGACGGGGACCCAGTACTTC.